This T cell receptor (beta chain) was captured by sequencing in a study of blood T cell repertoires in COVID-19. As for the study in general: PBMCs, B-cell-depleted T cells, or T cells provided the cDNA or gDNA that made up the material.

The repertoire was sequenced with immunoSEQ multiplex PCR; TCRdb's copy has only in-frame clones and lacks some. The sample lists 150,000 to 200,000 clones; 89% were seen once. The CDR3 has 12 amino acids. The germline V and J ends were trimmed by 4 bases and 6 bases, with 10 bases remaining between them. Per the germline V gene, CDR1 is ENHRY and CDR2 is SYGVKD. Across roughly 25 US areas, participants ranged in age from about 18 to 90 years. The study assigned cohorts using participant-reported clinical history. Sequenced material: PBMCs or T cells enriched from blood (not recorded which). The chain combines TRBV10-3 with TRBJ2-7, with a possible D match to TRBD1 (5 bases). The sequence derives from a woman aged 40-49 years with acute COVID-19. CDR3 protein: CAISAQGSEQYF. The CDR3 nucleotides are TGTGCCATCAGTGCCCAGGGTTCCGAGCAGTACTTC.